This T cell receptor (beta chain) is drawn from a study of blood T cell repertoires in COVID-19. Profiling relied on immunoSEQ multiplex PCR, and the TCRdb table lists in-frame clones only, not all of them. The repertoire includes about 300,000 clones, just under 90% of them detected once, and approximately 1.8% sits in the top ten. Germline trimming cut 0 bases from V and 4 bases from J; bases unmatched to any gene: 3. The CDR3 covers 15 residues. In germline, CDR1 is MGHRA, CDR2 YSYEKL. The sequencing sample was made of peripheral blood. The clonotype was recovered from a woman in her thirties with COVID-19, enrolled during active disease. The chain employs TRBV4-1 and TRBJ1-3; 7 positions agree with TRBD1. The CDR3, as DNA: TGCGCCAGCAGCCAAGAAACAGGGGTGGGAAACACCATATATTTT. Translation: CASSQETGVGNTIYF.